The T cell receptor beta chain under discussion was sequenced for a study of T cells in localized non-small cell lung cancer. Whole-study results and caveats: Adjacent lung held a median roughly 60 of the top 100 tumor clones. Uninvolved adjacent lung showed the highest T cell clonality, exceeding tumor. As only one tumor region underwent sequencing, heterogeneity remains possible. A raised T cell density in blood coincided with lengthier overall survival.

Worth noting for this clone: Its antigen is not known.

This table comes from immunoSEQ multiplex PCR, and its TCRdb copy is limited to in-frame clones, with some not included. The sample lists about 40,000 clones, 81% occurring once. The CDR3 contains 13 residues. Per germline, CDR1 ENHRY and CDR2 SYGVKD. Trimming took 10 bases from V and 2 from J, leaving 12 bases between them. The input for sequencing was peripheral blood mononuclear cells, taken before any cancer treatment. V and J are TRBV10-3 and TRBJ1-5, with D tentatively TRBD1 (6 bases). This receptor was obtained from a male donor at least 60 years old with stage II lung adenocarcinoma. CDR3 sequence: CATTEGGNQPQHF. The CDR3 region has the DNA TGTGCCACCACCGAGGGGGGCAATCAGCCCCAGCATTTT.